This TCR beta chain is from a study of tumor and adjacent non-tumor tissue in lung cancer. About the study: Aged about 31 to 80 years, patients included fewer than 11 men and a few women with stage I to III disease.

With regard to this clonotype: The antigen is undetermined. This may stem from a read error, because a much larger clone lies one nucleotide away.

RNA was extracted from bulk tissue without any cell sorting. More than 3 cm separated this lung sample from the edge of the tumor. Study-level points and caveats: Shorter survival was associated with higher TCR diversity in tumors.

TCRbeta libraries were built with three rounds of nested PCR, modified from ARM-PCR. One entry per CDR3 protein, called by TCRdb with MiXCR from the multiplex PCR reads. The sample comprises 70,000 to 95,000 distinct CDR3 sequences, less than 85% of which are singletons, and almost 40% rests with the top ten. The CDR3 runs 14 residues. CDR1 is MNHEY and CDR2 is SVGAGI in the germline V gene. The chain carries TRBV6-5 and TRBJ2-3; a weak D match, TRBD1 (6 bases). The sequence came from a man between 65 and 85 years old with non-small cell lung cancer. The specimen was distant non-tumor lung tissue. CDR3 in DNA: TGTGTCAGCAGTTTTAATGGGGGCTCAGATACGCAGTATTTT. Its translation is CVSSFNGGSDTQYF.